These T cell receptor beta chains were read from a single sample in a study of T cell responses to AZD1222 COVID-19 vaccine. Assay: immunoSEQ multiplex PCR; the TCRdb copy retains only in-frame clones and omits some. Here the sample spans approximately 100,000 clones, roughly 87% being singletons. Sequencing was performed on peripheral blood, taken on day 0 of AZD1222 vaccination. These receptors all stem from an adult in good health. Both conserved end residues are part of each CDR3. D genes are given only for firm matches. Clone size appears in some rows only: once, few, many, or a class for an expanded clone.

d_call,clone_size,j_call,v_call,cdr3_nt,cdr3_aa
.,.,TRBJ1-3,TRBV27,TGTGCCAGCAAACCTCTGGGACGGTACTCTGGAAACACCATATATTTT,CASKPLGRYSGNTIYF
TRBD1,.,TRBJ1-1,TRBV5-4,TGTGCCAGCAGTCGACAGGGTCTGGCCACTGAAGCTTTCTTT,CASSRQGLATEAFF
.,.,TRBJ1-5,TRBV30,TGTGCCTGGAGTATCGCGACAGACAATCAGCCCCAGCATTTT,CAWSIATDNQPQHF
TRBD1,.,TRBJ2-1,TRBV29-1,TGCAGCGTTGAAGGACTGACAGGGAATGAGCAGTTCTTC,CSVEGLTGNEQFF
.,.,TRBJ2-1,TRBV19,TGTGCCATTTCCTCCTCGTCTCTCAATGAGCAGTTCTTC,CAISSSSLNEQFF
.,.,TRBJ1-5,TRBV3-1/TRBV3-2,TGTGCCAGCAGCCAGGGTAGGGCCCAGCCCCAGCATTTT,CASSQGRAQPQHF
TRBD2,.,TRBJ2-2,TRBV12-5,TGTGCTAGTGGTTTGTATCTAGCGGGAGGGCACCGGGAGCTGTTTTTT,CASGLYLAGGHRELFF
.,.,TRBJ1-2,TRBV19,TGTGCCAGTAAACCGGACAGAAACTATGGCTACACCTTC,CASKPDRNYGYTF
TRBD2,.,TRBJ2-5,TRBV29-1,TGCAGCGTTGAAGGACTAGCGGGCGAAGAGACCCAGTACTTC,CSVEGLAGEETQYF
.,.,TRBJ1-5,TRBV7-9,TGTGCCAGCAGCTTATGGGACAATCAGCCCCAGCATTTT,CASSLWDNQPQHF
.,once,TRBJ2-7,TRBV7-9,TGTGCCAGCAGCTTATACGACGACGAGCAGTACTTC,CASSLYDDEQYF
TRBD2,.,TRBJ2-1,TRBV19,TGTGCCAGCGGAGATTTAGCGGGGAGCTCCTACAATGAGCAGTTCTTC,CASGDLAGSSYNEQFF
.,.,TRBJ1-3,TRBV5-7,TGTGCCAGCAGCTTGGGACAGTTTAGCTCTGGAAACACCATATATTTT,CASSLGQFSSGNTIYF
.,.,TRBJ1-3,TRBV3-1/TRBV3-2,TGTGCCAGCAGCCAAGCCCGGGTGGGCACCATATATTTT,CASSQARVGTIYF
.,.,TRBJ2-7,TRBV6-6,TGTGCCAGCAGCCGACATGGGGACGTGGCCTACGAGCAGTACTTC,CASSRHGDVAYEQYF
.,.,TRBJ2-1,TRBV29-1,TGCAGCGTGCTAGCACTCGAGGGGGCCTACAATGAGCAGTTCTTC,CSVLALEGAYNEQFF
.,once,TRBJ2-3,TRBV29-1,TGCAGCGTTGAAATCCGGACCGCGGGGCCAGATACGCAGTATTTT,CSVEIRTAGPDTQYF
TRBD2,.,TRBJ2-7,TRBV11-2,TGTGCCAGCAGCCAAGGACTAGCGGGAGGGCGCGAGCAGTACTTC,CASSQGLAGGREQYF
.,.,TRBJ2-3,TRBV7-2,TGTGCCAGCAGCTTAAGGGGGGCAGATACGCAGTATTTT,CASSLRGADTQYF
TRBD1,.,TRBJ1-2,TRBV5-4,TGTGCCAGCAGTAGCCAACAGGGGGCTATCCTTAACTATGGCTACACCTTC,CASSSQQGAILNYGYTF
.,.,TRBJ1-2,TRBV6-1,TGTGCCAGCAGTGAACAGGGAGACGTGGATGGCTACACCTTC,CASSEQGDVDGYTF
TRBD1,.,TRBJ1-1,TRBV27,TGTGCCAGCCAGGGACAGGGGGCATCGAACACTGAAGCTTTCTTT,CASQGQGASNTEAFF
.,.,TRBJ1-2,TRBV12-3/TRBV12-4,TGTGCCAGCACTCCGGTACAATCAGGGGGCTACACCTTC,CASTPVQSGGYTF
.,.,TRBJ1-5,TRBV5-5,TGTGCCAGCAGCTGGACAGCCTCTCTGTTACAGCCCCAGCATTTT,CASSWTASLLQPQHF
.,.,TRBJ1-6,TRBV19,TGTGCCAGTAGAAATCGTCCGCTCGCAAGTAATTCACCCCTCCACTTT,CASRNRPLASNSPLHF
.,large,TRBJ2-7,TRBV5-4,TGTGCCAGCAGCTTGGACTTCGACATGCTTTACGAGCAGTACTTC,CASSLDFDMLYEQYF
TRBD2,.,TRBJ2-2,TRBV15,TGTGCCACCAGCAGAGATCGGCCGCTAGCGGGAACCGGGGAGCTGTTTTTT,CATSRDRPLAGTGELFF
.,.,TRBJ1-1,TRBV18,TGTGCCAGCTCACCGGGGGACATTAAGAACACTGAAGCTTTCTTT,CASSPGDIKNTEAFF
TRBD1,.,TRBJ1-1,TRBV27,TGTGCCAGCAGTCTACAGGGGGCGTGGACTGAAGCTTTCTTT,CASSLQGAWTEAFF
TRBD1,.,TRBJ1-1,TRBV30,TGTGCCTGGAGGCAGGGGGATAACACTGAAGCTTTCTTT,CAWRQGDNTEAFF
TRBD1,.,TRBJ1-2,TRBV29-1,TGCAGCGTTCAGGGGGCTGGGGGCTATGGCTACACCTTC,CSVQGAGGYGYTF
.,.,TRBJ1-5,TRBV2,TGTGCCAGCAGTGTTGACGGACTCAATCAGCCCCAGCATTTT,CASSVDGLNQPQHF
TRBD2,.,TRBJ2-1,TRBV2,TGTGCCAGCCGCCAACGCCGGGTACGGGGACTAGCGGGAGGGAAATACAATGAGCAGTTCTTC,CASRQRRVRGLAGGKYNEQFF
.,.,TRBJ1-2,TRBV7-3,TGTGCCAGCAGCCCTCAACCCCTTGGAGGGGACGGCTACACCTTC,CASSPQPLGGDGYTF
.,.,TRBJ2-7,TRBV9,TGTGCCAGCAGCGTAGGGCTAGCGATTAACTACGAGCAGTACTTC,CASSVGLAINYEQYF